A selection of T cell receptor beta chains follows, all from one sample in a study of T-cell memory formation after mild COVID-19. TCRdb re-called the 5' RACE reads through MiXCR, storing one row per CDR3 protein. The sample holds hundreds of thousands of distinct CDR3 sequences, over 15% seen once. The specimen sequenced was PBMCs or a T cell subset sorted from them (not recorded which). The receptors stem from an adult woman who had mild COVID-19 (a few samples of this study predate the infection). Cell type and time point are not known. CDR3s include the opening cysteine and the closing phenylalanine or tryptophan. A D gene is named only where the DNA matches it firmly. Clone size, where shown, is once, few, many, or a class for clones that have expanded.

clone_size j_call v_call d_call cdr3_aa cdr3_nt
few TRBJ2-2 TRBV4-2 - CASSQDLSRARELFF TGTGCCAGCAGCCAAGATCTCTCCAGGGCCCGGGAGCTGTTTTTT
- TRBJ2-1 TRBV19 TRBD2 CASSSRASGSSYNEQFF TGTGCCAGTAGTTCAAGGGCTAGCGGCTCCTCCTACAATGAGCAGTTCTTC
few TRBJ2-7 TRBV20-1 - CSAISAGPYEQYF TGCAGTGCTATCTCCGCGGGACCCTACGAGCAGTACTTC
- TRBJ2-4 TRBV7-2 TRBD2 CASSLASSGSNIQYF TGTGCCAGCAGCTTAGCCTCTAGCGGGAGCAACATTCAGTACTTC
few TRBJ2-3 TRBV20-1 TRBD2 CSARSSGGPTRTDTQYF TGCAGTGCTAGATCGAGCGGGGGGCCTACTCGCACAGATACGCAGTATTTT
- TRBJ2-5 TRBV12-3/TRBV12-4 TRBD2 CASSLPGRQETQYF TGTGCCAGCAGTTTACCCGGGAGGCAAGAGACCCAGTACTTC
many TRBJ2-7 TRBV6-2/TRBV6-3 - CASTDSPYEQYF TGTGCCAGCACGGACAGCCCCTACGAGCAGTACTTC
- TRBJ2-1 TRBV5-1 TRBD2 CASSLATSGGVNEQFF TGCGCCAGCAGCTTGGCGACTAGCGGGGGGGTGAATGAGCAGTTCTTC
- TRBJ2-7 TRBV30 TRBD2 CAWRPADTWTSGAYEQYF TGTGCCTGGAGACCCGCCGATACCTGGACTAGCGGGGCCTACGAGCAGTACTTC
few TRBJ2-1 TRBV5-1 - CASSPGATSWYNEQFF TGCGCCAGCAGCCCCGGGGCAACTAGTTGGTACAATGAGCAGTTCTTC
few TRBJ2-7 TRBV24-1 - CATSVGGPPYEQYF TGTGCCACCAGTGTGGGGGGTCCTCCCTACGAGCAGTACTTC
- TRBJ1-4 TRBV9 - CASSATGRIEKLFF TGTGCCAGCAGCGCTACGGGACGGATTGAAAAACTGTTTTTT
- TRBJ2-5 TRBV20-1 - CSALPTGTETQYF TGCAGTGCTCTCCCCACAGGGACGGAGACCCAGTACTTC
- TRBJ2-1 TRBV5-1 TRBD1 CASSKTGGGGNEQFF TGCGCCAGCAGCAAGACAGGGGGCGGAGGTAATGAGCAGTTCTTC
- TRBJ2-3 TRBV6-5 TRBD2 CASSWGLAGSDTQYF TGTGCCAGCAGTTGGGGACTAGCGGGATCAGATACGCAGTATTTT
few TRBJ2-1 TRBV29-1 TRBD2 CSAEAGVTLAPFF TGCAGCGCCGAAGCGGGAGTCACGTTGGCGCCTTTCTTC
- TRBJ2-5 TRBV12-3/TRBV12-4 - CASSAPPGGGRETQYF TGTGCCAGCAGTGCCCCCCCCGGAGGAGGGCGAGAGACCCAGTACTTC
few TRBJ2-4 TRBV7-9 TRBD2 CASSKGLAGYDIQYF TGTGCCAGCAGCAAGGGACTAGCGGGATATGACATTCAGTACTTC
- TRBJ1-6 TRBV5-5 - CASSLFVPPAGGNNSPLHF TGTGCCAGCAGCTTGTTCGTGCCCCCGGCGGGGGGCAATAATTCACCCCTCCACTTT
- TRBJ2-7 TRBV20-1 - CSARDLAGQGYEQYF TGCAGTGCTAGAGATCTTGCGGGACAAGGTTACGAGCAGTACTTC
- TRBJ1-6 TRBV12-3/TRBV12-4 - CASRGIGNSPLHF TGTGCCAGCAGGGGGATAGGGAATTCACCCCTCCACTTT
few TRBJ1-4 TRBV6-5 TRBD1 CASRKRRQGESEKLFF TGTGCCAGCAGAAAACGACGACAGGGCGAGAGCGAAAAACTGTTTTTT
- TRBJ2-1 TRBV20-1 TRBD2 CSARGQRGNNEQFF TGCAGTGCTAGAGGTCAGCGGGGCAACAATGAGCAGTTCTTC
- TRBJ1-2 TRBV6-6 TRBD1 CASSHSPGQGARGYTF TGTGCCAGCAGCCACAGTCCGGGACAGGGGGCGCGTGGCTACACCTTC